A single T cell receptor beta chain is shown here with its context. Its antigen is currently unknown. The repertoire was sequenced with immunoSEQ multiplex PCR; TCRdb's copy has only in-frame clones and lacks some. The data contain around 82,000 clones, about 80% of them singletons. The sample is drawn from a study of radiotherapy plus CTLA-4 blockade in lung cancer. The CDR3 loop spans 14 amino acids. The V gene lost 2 bases and the J gene lost 1 base, with 8 bases spanning the gap. Germline V gene data show CDR1 as KGHSH and CDR2 as LQKENI. The study's findings and limits: Subsequent to radiotherapy plus ipilimumab, tumor-derived TCR clones underwent expansion in blood.

This sequence was found in a human donor with non-small cell lung cancer who had stable disease on radiotherapy plus ipilimumab. The genes are TRBV18 and TRBJ1-1, with a tentative D call TRBD1 (5 bases). Sequenced material: peripheral blood, taken from a patient treated with radiotherapy plus ipilimumab. CDR3 in DNA: TGTGCCAGCTCACCAGGGGGAACGAACACTGAAGCTTTCTTT. Translated: CASSPGGTNTEAFF.